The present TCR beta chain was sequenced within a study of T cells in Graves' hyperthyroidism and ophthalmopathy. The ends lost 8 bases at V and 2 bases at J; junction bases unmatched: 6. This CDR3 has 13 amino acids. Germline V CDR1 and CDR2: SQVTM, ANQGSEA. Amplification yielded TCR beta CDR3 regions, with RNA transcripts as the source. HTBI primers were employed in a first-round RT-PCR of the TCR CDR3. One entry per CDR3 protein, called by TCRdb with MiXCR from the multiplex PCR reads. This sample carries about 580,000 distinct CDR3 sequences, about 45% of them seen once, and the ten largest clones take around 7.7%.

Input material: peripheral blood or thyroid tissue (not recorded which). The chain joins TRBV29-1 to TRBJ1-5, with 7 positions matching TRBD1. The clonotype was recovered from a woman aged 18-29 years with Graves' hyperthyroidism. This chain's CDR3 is CSLQGGRNQPQHF. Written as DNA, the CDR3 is TGCAGCTTGCAGGGGGGTCGCAATCAGCCCCAGCATTTT.